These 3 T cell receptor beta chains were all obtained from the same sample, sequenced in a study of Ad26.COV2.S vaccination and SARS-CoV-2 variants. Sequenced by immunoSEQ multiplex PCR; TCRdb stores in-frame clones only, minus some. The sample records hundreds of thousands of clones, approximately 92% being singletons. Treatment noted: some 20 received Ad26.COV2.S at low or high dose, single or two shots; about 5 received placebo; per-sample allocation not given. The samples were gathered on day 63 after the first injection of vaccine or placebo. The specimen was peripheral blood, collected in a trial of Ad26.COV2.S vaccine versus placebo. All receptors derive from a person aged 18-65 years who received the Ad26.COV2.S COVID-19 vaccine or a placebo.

This CDR3 is CASTAGDTQYF. As DNA, the CDR3 is TGTGCCAGCACGGCTGGAGATACGCAGTATTTT. The chain links TRBV6-5 to TRBJ2-3; unclear D gene. The CDR3 totals 11 residues. Germline V gene lookup returns CDR1 MNHEY and CDR2 SVGAGI. V lost 7 bases and J lost 5, with 7 bases in between.

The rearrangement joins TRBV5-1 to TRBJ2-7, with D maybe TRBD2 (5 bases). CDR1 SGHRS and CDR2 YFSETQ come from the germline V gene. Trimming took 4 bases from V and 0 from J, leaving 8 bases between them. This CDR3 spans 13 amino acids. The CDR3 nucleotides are TGCGCCAGCAGCACCGGGAACTCCTACGAGCAGTACTTC. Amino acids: CASSTGNSYEQYF.

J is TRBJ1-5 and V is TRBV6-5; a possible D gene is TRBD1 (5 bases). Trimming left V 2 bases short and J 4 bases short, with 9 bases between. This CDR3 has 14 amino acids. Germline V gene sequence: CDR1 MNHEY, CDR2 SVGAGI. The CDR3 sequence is CASSYVGENQPQHF. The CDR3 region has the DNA TGTGCCAGCAGTTACGTGGGGGAAAATCAGCCCCAGCATTTT.